This T cell receptor (beta chain) was obtained from a study of tumor-infiltrating lymphocytes in primary liver carcinoma. Regarding the study as a whole: Against blood, tumors held a significantly higher top-250-clone fraction (p = 0.039).

With roughly 500 ng total RNA as template and a constant-region primer, TCR beta cDNA was made. Three nested multiplex PCR rounds, a slightly modified ARM-PCR, produced the libraries for TCR beta. Amplification in the first two PCR rounds was performed using TRBV1-TRBV30 forward primers and a C-beta reverse primer for about 10 cycles each. TCRdb analysed the multiplex PCR reads with MiXCR anew, one entry per CDR3 protein. Of roughly 200,000 distinct CDR3 sequences in the sample, 85% were seen once. Total RNA and DNA came together from around 18-30 mg of bulk tissue without cell sorting. Surgical resection treated primary liver carcinoma in the patients. V lost 3 bases, J lost 12 bases, and 12 bases lay in between. This CDR3 is built from 12 residues. Germline assignment: CDR1 SEHNR and CDR2 FQNEAQ (reference sequence). About this clonotype itself: Its antigen is currently unknown.

Sequenced: tumor tissue from primary liver carcinoma. This sequence joins TRBV7-9 and TRBJ1-5; no firm D call. This sequence was found in a middle-aged man with primary liver carcinoma and hepatitis B virus infection. The CDR3 coding sequence is TGTGCCAGCAGCTTGGCGGATGCACTCCAGCATTTT. It is translated as CASSLADALQHF.